A single sample gave rise to the 12 T cell receptor beta chains below, sequenced in a study of blood T cell repertoires in COVID-19 (TCRdb year 2020). Library prep was done by the immunoSEQ multiplex PCR assay. Not all clones reach the TCRdb copy of this immuneACCESS table, which keeps in-frame sequences only. Checked studies attribute under half of the gap to unresolved V genes and leave the rest unexplained. Recorded for this sample are 190,000 or so clones; over 80% of them occurred a single time. Around 1.3% of the sample is taken by the ten largest. The sequenced material came from PBMCs or T cells enriched from blood (not recorded which). These receptors were obtained from a man younger than 45 who had recovered from COVID-19.

The chain recombines TRBV18 with TRBJ2-7; TRBD2 matches at 9 bases. With V trimmed by 6 bases and J by 0 bases, 12 bases remained unmatched. The CDR3 is 17 amino acids. In germline, CDR1 is KGHSH, CDR2 LQKENI. This chain's CDR3 is CASSLTSSGISSYEQYF. CDR3 bases: TGTGCCAGCTCGCTTACGTCTAGCGGGATTAGCTCCTACGAGCAGTACTTC.

The CDR3 reads CASSLGTSGTYEQYF. The CDR3 nucleotides read TGTGCCAGCAGCCTCGGGACTAGCGGTACCTACGAGCAGTACTTC. The rearrangement links TRBV7-2 to TRBJ2-7; the match to TRBD2 covers 11 bases. Germline V gives CDR1 SGHTA, CDR2 FQGNSA. CDR3 length equals 15 residues. Losses at the gene ends were 5 bases for V and 2 bases for J; bases not matched to a gene: 5.

The rearrangement uses TRBV24-1 and TRBJ1-6; TRBD1 is a possible D gene (5 bases). From germline, CDR1 is KGHDR and CDR2 SFDVKD. CDR3 size: 14 residues. The V gene lost 2 bases and the J gene lost 8 bases, with 9 bases spanning the gap. The CDR3 reads CATSDSIGDSPLHF. CDR3 nucleotides: TGTGCCACCAGTGATTCCATAGGGGATTCACCCCTCCACTTT.

This chain joins TRBV7-8 and TRBJ1-4; D possibly corresponds to TRBD1 (6 bases). CDR1 SGHVS and CDR2 FQNEAQ come from the germline V gene. The CDR3 loop spans 16 amino acids. The V gene lost 1 base and the J gene lost 4 bases, with 13 bases spanning the gap. Written as DNA, the CDR3 is TGTGCCAGCAGCTTAGGCGGGGGGCGGGGTAATGAAAAACTGTTTTTT. It is translated as CASSLGGGRGNEKLFF.

This chain connects TRBV5-1 to TRBJ2-3, with TRBD2 matching over 8 bases. CDR3 length: 16 residues. V was clipped by 0 bases and J by 5 bases; unmatched bases: 8. Germline V gives CDR1 SGHRS, CDR2 YFSETQ. CDR3 protein: CASSLGSAGGEDTQYF. CDR3 nucleotide sequence: TGCGCCAGCAGCTTGGGTTCGGCGGGAGGCGAAGATACGCAGTATTTT.

This sequence joins TRBV3-1 (or the pseudogene TRBV3-2) and TRBJ2-3, with TRBD2 matching 11 bases. The length of the CDR3 is 17 residues. With V trimmed by 4 bases and J by 3 bases, 9 bases remained unmatched. The germline gives CDR1 LGHDT, CDR2 YNNKEL (reference sequence). CDR3 bases: TGTGCCAGCAGCCCGCGACTAGCGGGGACGCAAACAGATACGCAGTATTTT. The encoded protein is CASSPRLAGTQTDTQYF.

The genes are TRBV11-3 and TRBJ2-2; 10 positions agree with TRBD2. There are 15 residues in the CDR3. J lost 3 bases, V lost 3 bases, and 1 base had no gene match. Germline values: CDR1 SGHNT, CDR2 YENEEA. The CDR3 bases are TGTGCCAGCAGCTTCGGGACTAGCGACACCGGGGAGCTGTTTTTT. Translating it yields CASSFGTSDTGELFF.

V usage is TRBV5-1 and J usage is TRBJ2-3; TRBD2 matches at 12 bases. The germline gives CDR1 SGHRS, CDR2 YFSETQ. This CDR3 has 19 amino acids. The J segment lost 0 bases and the V segment lost 0 bases, leaving 8 bases of the junction unmatched. CDR3 bases: TGCGCCAGCAGCTTGGGGACTAGCGGGATCAGATCTAGCACAGATACGCAGTATTTT. Translating it yields CASSLGTSGIRSSTDTQYF.

This chain joins TRBV11-2 and TRBJ2-7; the D is unclear. Deletions cut 5 bases from V and 0 bases from J, with 11 bases between. There are 14 residues in the CDR3. Germline-derived CDR1 and CDR2 are SGHAT and FQNNGV. CDR3 nucleotide sequence: TGTGCCAGCAGCCCAGCGCACAACTCCTACGAGCAGTACTTC. It is translated as CASSPAHNSYEQYF.

J is TRBJ2-7 and V is TRBV16; TRBD2 agrees at 10 bases. Germline CDR1 reads KGHSY; CDR2 reads FQNENV. With V trimmed by 1 base and J by 7 bases, 13 bases remained unmatched. This CDR3 contains 17 residues. CDR3 region: CASSQFALAGARGEQYF. CDR3 in DNA: TGTGCCAGCAGCCAATTCGCTCTAGCGGGAGCAAGGGGGGAGCAGTACTTC.

The V call is TRBV5-6, the J call TRBJ1-1; D unclear. The V gene's germline CDR1 is SGHDT and CDR2 YYEEEE. CDR3 size: 15 residues. Trimming took 4 bases from V and 5 from J, leaving 18 bases between them. The CDR3 sequence: CASSSPLEHLTEAFF. The CDR3 DNA reads as TGTGCCAGCAGCAGTCCACTAGAGCATCTTACTGAAGCTTTCTTT.

The rearrangement joins TRBV15 to TRBJ2-1; weak D call: TRBD2 (6 bases). This CDR3 has 16 amino acids. The germline CDR1 and CDR2 sequences are LNHNV and YYDKDF (reference sequence). V lost 0 bases and J 3 bases, leaving 12 bases between the germline ends. The CDR3 region has the DNA TGTGCCACCAGCAGAGATGGCGGGACCTTCTACAATGAGCAGTTCTTC. Its translation is CATSRDGGTFYNEQFF. Based on the CDR3 plus reference TRBV15 and TRBJ2-1, the full variable domain is DAMVIQNPRYQVTQFGKPVTLSCSQTLNHNVMYWYQQKSSQAPKLLFHYYDKDFNNEADTPDNFQSRRPNTSFCFLDIRSPGLGDTAMYLCATSRDGGTFYNEQFFGPGTRLTVL.